This T cell receptor (beta chain) was retrieved from a study of blood T cell repertoires in COVID-19. The CDR3 loop spans 15 amino acids. CDR1 is SGHRS and CDR2 is YFSETQ in the germline V gene. Germline trimming cut 5 bases from V and 0 bases from J; bases unmatched to any gene: 6. Across under 25 US areas, participants ranged in age from roughly 18 to 95 years. Assignment of participants to cohorts was predicated upon participant-reported clinical history. Exposed enrollees had met someone with a PCR-confirmed or clinician-diagnosed COVID-19 case at some point within the 2 weeks before study entry. As originally analysed: For nucleated cells, counts were estimated from reference gene primer amplification. Profiling relied on immunoSEQ multiplex PCR, and the TCRdb table lists in-frame clones only, not all of them. V, J and clone size derive from that table, while D and trimming were established from the DNA sequence. The sample comprises 200,000 or so clones, 83% of which are singletons, and approximately 4.8% rests with the top ten.

This chain joins TRBV5-1 and TRBJ2-5, with 8 bases matching TRBD2. The receptor was derived from a woman aged 50 to 65 who had been exposed to COVID-19. The sequenced sample consisted of PBMCs or T cells enriched from blood (not recorded which). The CDR3 loop is CASRKSGGHQETQYF. The CDR3 region has the DNA TGCGCCAGCAGGAAAAGCGGGGGACACCAAGAGACCCAGTACTTC.